The 24 T cell receptor beta chains below come from one sample, sequenced in a study of human T cells and chemical hapten exposure. TCRdb recomputed calls from the RACE reads with MiXCR, one row per CDR3 protein. The repertoire includes some 59,000 distinct CDR3 sequences, 11% of them detected once, and under 5% sits in the top ten. The time point is: pre-sensitization, week 0. Treatment meaning: therapeutic diphenylcyclopropenone sensitization with weekly scalp DPC. The sequencing here drew on whole blood, taken in connection with sensitization to the hapten diphenylcyclopropenone (DPC). These TCRs come from a woman aged 40 to 49 with alopecia areata. Some clones in this sample may be carry-over from other donors' samples.

The chain combines TRBV11-2 with TRBJ1-1, with no clear D. The CDR3 has 13 residues. Germline V CDR1 and CDR2: SGHAT, FQNNGV. Deletions cut 6 bases from V and 4 bases from J, with 12 bases between. The CDR3 coding sequence is TGTGCCAGCAGGAAACAGCTGGGCACTGAAGCTTTCTTT. Translation: CASRKQLGTEAFF.

This clonotype has at least ten counts. The chain has TRBV14 and TRBJ2-7; maybe TRBD1 (7 bases). Trimming removed 3 bases at V and 2 bases at J, with 11 bases between. The germline V gene has CDR1 SGHDN and CDR2 FVKESK. The CDR3 is made up of 14 amino acids. The CDR3 DNA reads TGTGCCAGCAGCCACCCAGGGGGGACCTACGAGCAGTACTTC. Translating gives CASSHPGGTYEQYF.

This chain uses TRBV4-1 with TRBJ2-3, with 10 positions matching TRBD2. The V gene's germline CDR1 is MGHRA and CDR2 YSYEKL. This CDR3 is 13 amino acids long. V shed 0 bases and J 11 bases; nucleotides not matched to a gene: 2. The CDR3 sequence is CASSQDVAGGQYF. DNA for the CDR3: TGCGCCAGCAGCCAAGATGTAGCGGGGGGGCAGTATTTT.

V and J are TRBV11-2 and TRBJ2-2; no definite D call. Germline CDR1 reads SGHAT; CDR2 reads FQNNGV. The V and J ends lost 0 bases and 8 bases respectively, with 4 bases between them. CDR3 length: 12 residues. Written as DNA, the CDR3 is TGTGCCAGCAGCTTAGATCTTGGGGAGCTGTTTTTT. Encoded protein: CASSLDLGELFF.

There are many counts of this clonotype. The V call is TRBV11-2, the J call TRBJ1-1; D gene uncertain. V dropped 2 bases and J dropped 8 bases, with 12 bases sitting between them. The CDR3 is made up of 13 amino acids. Per germline, CDR1 SGHAT and CDR2 FQNNGV. This chain's CDR3 is CASSLLGLEEAFF. CDR3 sequence (DNA): TGTGCCAGCAGCTTACTCGGACTGGAGGAAGCTTTCTTT.

In its sample, this clonotype was seen once. This sequence joins TRBV29-1 and TRBJ2-5, with 10 bases that match TRBD1. Germline assignment: CDR1 SQVTM and CDR2 ANQGSEA. The CDR3 runs 13 residues. V lost 5 bases and J lost 4; bases outside the gene matches: 4. The CDR3 region is CSVTGTGAETQYF. The CDR3 bases are TGCAGCGTTACCGGGACAGGGGCAGAGACCCAGTACTTC. The full variable domain, with the rest looked up from reference TRBV29-1 and TRBJ2-5, is SAVISQKPSRDICQRGTSLTIQCQVDSQVTMMFWYRQQPGQSLTLIATANQGSEATYESGFVIDKFPISRPNLTFSTLTVSNMSPEDSSIYLCSVTGTGAETQYFGPGTRLLVL.

This clonotype came up many times. The chain uses TRBV19 and TRBJ1-2; D possibly corresponds to TRBD1 (5 bases). V lost 2 bases and J 6 bases, leaving 13 bases between the germline ends. The CDR3 contains 14 residues. Germline V gene data show CDR1 as LNHDA and CDR2 as SQIVND (reference sequence). The CDR3 spells CASSITAVGHGYTF. As DNA, the CDR3 is TGTGCCAGTAGTATAACGGCGGTGGGGCATGGCTACACCTTC.

This chain joins TRBV28 and TRBJ2-1; D is tentatively TRBD1 or TRBD2 (5 bases each). The CDR3 spans 16 residues. The ends were cut back, 3 bases at V and 1 base at J, with 13 bases in the middle. CDR1 is MDHEN and CDR2 is SYDVKM in the germline V gene. The CDR3 bases are TGTGCCAGCAGTTTGCAAGAGGGGTATTCCTACAATGAGCAGTTCTTC. Residues: CASSLQEGYSYNEQFF.

By sample share, this clonotype is large (0.1 to 1%). The chain combines TRBV7-8 with TRBJ2-3; maybe TRBD1 (5 bases). CDR1 SGHVS and CDR2 FQNEAQ come from the germline V gene. V was cut by 5 bases and J by 4 bases, with 7 bases left in between. This CDR3 spans 12 amino acids. CDR3 residues: CASSGRADTQYF. In nucleotides, the CDR3 is TGTGCCAGCAGCGGCAGGGCAGATACGCAGTATTTT.

The V call is TRBV6-5, the J call TRBJ1-1; possible D gene TRBD1, 6 bases. Looked up from germline, CDR1 is MNHEY and CDR2 is SVGAGI. CDR3 length: 14 residues. V lost 6 bases and J lost 6, with 17 bases in between. The CDR3 here is CASSFRGGRAEAFF. CDR3 nucleotide sequence: TGTGCCAGCAGCTTCAGGGGAGGTAGGGCTGAAGCTTTCTTT.

This clonotype was seen more than once but under ten times. The chain links TRBV18 to TRBJ1-1; D may be TRBD1 (6 bases). This CDR3 region has 15 residues. Trimming pared 1 base from V and 4 bases from J, leaving 13 bases between. Germline-derived CDR1 and CDR2 are KGHSH and LQKENI. CDR3 nucleotide sequence: TGTGCCAGCTCACCACGGAGGGGAGGGGGCACTGAAGCTTTCTTT. Its protein is CASSPRRGGGTEAFF.

This clonotype showed up many times. The genes are TRBV28 and TRBJ2-5; 12 bases are a match to TRBD1. Trimming at V came to 4 bases and at J to 4 bases, leaving 16 bases not matched to a gene. Germline loops: CDR1 MDHEN, CDR2 SYDVKM. This CDR3 has 19 amino acids. As DNA, the CDR3 is TGTGCCAGCAGTTATAGGGACAGGGGGCTGACTCCACATAGAGAGACCCAGTACTTC. The encoded protein is CASSYRDRGLTPHRETQYF.

This clonotype was seen repeatedly, ten times or more. The rearrangement joins TRBV29-1 to TRBJ2-2, with 10 bases aligning to TRBD2. This CDR3 contains 17 residues. Germline trimming cut 7 bases from V and 3 bases from J; bases unmatched to any gene: 14. Germline V gene lookup returns CDR1 SQVTM and CDR2 ANQGSEA. CDR3 DNA: TGCAGCGCCAGTCTAACTAGCGGGATAGGGTACACCGGGGAGCTGTTTTTT. It encodes CSASLTSGIGYTGELFF.

This clonotype was observed a few times. CDR3 residues: CASSPSGDRAETQYF. As DNA, the CDR3 is TGTGCCAGCAGCCCCAGCGGAGACAGGGCAGAGACCCAGTACTTC. This chain connects TRBV7-3 to TRBJ2-5, with 7 bases that match TRBD1. Germline V gene data show CDR1 as SGHTA and CDR2 as FQGTGA. This CDR3 has 15 residues. V shed 5 bases, J shed 4 bases, and the junction held 10 bases outside the gene matches.

This sequence joins TRBV6-6 and TRBJ1-5, with a possible D match to TRBD1 (6 bases). V lost 6 bases, J lost 6 bases, and 15 bases lay in between. CDR3 length: 14 residues. CDR1 MNHNY and CDR2 SVGAGI come from the germline V gene (reference sequence). As DNA, the CDR3 is TGTGCCAGCAGGTACCGGGGGGGGCCTCAGCCCCAGCATTTT. It yields the protein CASRYRGGPQPQHF.

This clonotype turned up a few times. The V gene is TRBV3-1, the J gene TRBJ2-3, with 8 bases that match TRBD2. This CDR3 is built from 16 residues. Germline V CDR1 and CDR2: LGHDT, YNNKEL (reference sequence). The V gene end was trimmed by 4 bases and the J gene end by 5 bases; junction bases not matched to a gene: 11. The CDR3 reads CASSPPLAGGIDTQYF. DNA for the CDR3: TGTGCCAGCAGCCCGCCTCTTGCGGGAGGTATAGATACGCAGTATTTT.

This clonotype was detected only a few times. The chain uses TRBV7-2 and TRBJ2-7; TRBD1 matches at 10 bases. From germline, CDR1 is SGHTA and CDR2 FQGNSA. The CDR3 totals 17 residues. The V gene end was trimmed by 4 bases and the J gene end by 1 base; junction bases not matched to a gene: 10. Here the CDR3 reads CASSSTTGGVISYEQYF. The CDR3 nucleotides read TGTGCCAGCAGCTCAACGACAGGGGGCGTTATATCCTACGAGCAGTACTTC.

The chain is built from TRBV15 and TRBJ1-4; D call uncertain. The CDR3 totals 13 residues. Germline assignment: CDR1 LNHNV and CDR2 YYDKDF (reference sequence). V was cut by 1 base and J by 8 bases, with 8 bases left in between. CDR3 amino acids: CATSRGPREKLFF. CDR3 nucleotides: TGTGCCACCAGCAGAGGGCCGAGGGAAAAACTGTTTTTT.

This clonotype was counted ten times or more. The V gene is TRBV2, the J gene TRBJ1-2; TRBD1 agrees at 8 bases. CDR3 size: 13 residues. In germline, CDR1 is SNHLY, CDR2 FYNNEI. J lost 7 bases, V lost 3 bases, and 4 bases had no gene match. In nucleotides, the CDR3 is TGTGCCAGCAGTGAGACAGGGGAACGTGGCTACACCTTC. It specifies CASSETGERGYTF. Full variable domain (rest looked up from reference TRBV2 and TRBJ1-2): EPEVTQTPSHQVTQMGQEVILRCVPISNHLYFYWYRQILGQKVEFLVSFYNNEISEKSEIFDDQFSVERPDGSNFTLKIRSTKLEDSAMYFCASSETGERGYTFGSGTRLTVV.

This clonotype was found many times. The chain couples TRBV12-3 or TRBV12-4 to TRBJ2-1, with 10 bases aligning to TRBD2. The CDR3 consists of 15 residues. V trimming: 8 bases; J trimming: 5 bases; junction bases outside the gene matches: 9. The CDR3 bases are TGTGCCAGCTCCATAGCGGGAGGACCAAACAATGAGCAGTTCTTC. Its protein is CASSIAGGPNNEQFF.

This clonotype was seen only a few times. Given the absence of the conserved phenylalanine or tryptophan at the CDR3 end, a read error is likely. This chain uses TRBV27 with TRBJ2-1; D not certain. Germline CDR1 and CDR2: MNHEY and SMNVEV (reference sequence). This CDR3 is 13 amino acids long. V was shortened by 4 bases and J by 8 bases, with 12 bases between the two germline ends. Here the CDR3 reads CASSSDTGDEQFL. For the CDR3, the DNA is TGTGCCAGCAGTTCAGACACCGGAGATGAGCAGTTCTTG.

The chain joins TRBV12-3 or TRBV12-4 to TRBJ1-2; no clear D. This CDR3 has 14 residues. Trimming removed 4 bases at V and 2 bases at J, with 11 bases between. The chain's CDR3 is CASSSPGGNYGYTF. The CDR3 DNA reads TGTGCCAGCAGTTCACCGGGCGGCAACTATGGCTACACCTTC.

This clonotype was counted a few times. The chain employs TRBV6-2 or TRBV6-3 and TRBJ2-1; D uncertain. This CDR3 region has 13 residues. CDR1 MNHEY and CDR2 SVGEGT come from the germline V gene. Trimming removed 5 bases from V and 8 bases from J, with 13 bases in between. The CDR3 spells CASSRDLGYEQFF. The CDR3 nucleotides read TGTGCCAGCAGTAGGGATTTAGGGTATGAGCAGTTCTTC.

J is TRBJ2-3 and V is TRBV7-2, with D tentatively TRBD1 or TRBD2 (5 bases each). The CDR3 loop spans 15 amino acids. CDR1 and CDR2 (germline): SGHTA, FQGNSA. V gave up 0 bases and J gave up 4 bases, with 11 bases separating them. This CDR3 is CASSLAEGFADTQYF. In DNA form, the CDR3 reads TGTGCCAGCAGCTTAGCAGAGGGGTTCGCAGATACGCAGTATTTT.